A single T cell receptor (beta chain) is shown here with its context. These data belong to a study of blood T cell repertoires in COVID-19. The CDR3 consists of 12 residues. Deletions cut 3 bases from V and 3 bases from J, with 5 bases between. Germline V lookup: CDR1 LNHNV, CDR2 YYDKDF (reference sequence). As processed by the authors: Cell counts per sample came from amplifying reference gene primers. Sequencing was performed with immunoSEQ multiplex PCR; in TCRdb, only in-frame clones are kept and a portion is missing. V, J and clone size are those of that table, while D and trimming were read from the DNA. Among some 270,000 clones listed, 70% to 90% were seen once.

V is TRBV15 and J is TRBJ1-2; D remains unclear. The receptor was derived from a woman aged 25 to 39 who had recovered from COVID-19. The sample comprised PBMCs or T cells enriched from blood (not recorded which). CDR3 sequence: CATSRSDYGYTF. CDR3 DNA sequence: TGTGCCACCAGCAGGTCCGACTATGGCTACACCTTC.